The 32 T cell receptor beta chains below come from one sample, sequenced in a study of blood T cell repertoires in COVID-19. Using immunoSEQ multiplex PCR, the repertoire was profiled, and TCRdb retains in-frame clones only, with some absent. The repertoire consists of about 120,000 clones, with 60% to 85% occurring once and the leading ten covering about 2.3%. Material: peripheral blood. The receptors come from a man aged 65 to 79 with acute or convalescent COVID-19.

V is TRBV7-9 and J is TRBJ1-5, with 9 bases that match TRBD1. With 5 bases clipped from V and 6 bases from J, the junction kept 5 bases outside the gene matches. The CDR3 is 14 residues long. Germline V lookup: CDR1 SEHNR, CDR2 FQNEAQ (reference sequence). Here the CDR3 DNA reads TGTGCCAGCAGCGAAGACAGGGGGGTTCAGCCCCAGCATTTT. As protein: CASSEDRGVQPQHF.

The chain employs TRBV4-3 and TRBJ2-7; 8 bases line up with TRBD1. The CDR3 loop spans 13 amino acids. The germline V gene has CDR1 LGHNA and CDR2 YSLEER. Trimming cost V 4 bases and J 4 bases; bases outside gene matches: 3. In DNA form, the CDR3 reads TGCGCCAGCAGCCCGGGACAGGTGTACGAGCAGTACTTC. This sequence encodes CASSPGQVYEQYF.

This clone was counted a few times. J is TRBJ2-7 and V is TRBV7-9; 12 positions agree with TRBD1. V shed 4 bases and J 1 base; nucleotides not matched to a gene: 14. The CDR3 has 19 residues. From germline, CDR1 is SEHNR and CDR2 FQNEAQ (reference sequence). CDR3 nucleotides: TGTGCCAGCAGCTCCACCCCCGGGACAGGGGGCTTCGGGTCCTACGAGCAGTACTTC. Translating gives CASSSTPGTGGFGSYEQYF.

This chain connects TRBV4-2 to TRBJ2-3; 8 positions agree with TRBD2. This CDR3 contains 14 residues. V dropped 0 bases and J dropped 5; count of bases not matched to a gene: 1. Germline loops: CDR1 LGHNA, CDR2 YNFKEQ. CDR3 in amino acids: CASSQDLAGDTQYF. As DNA, the CDR3 is TGTGCCAGCAGCCAAGACCTAGCGGGAGATACGCAGTATTTT.

The chain joins TRBV10-3 to TRBJ2-2; 16 bases map to TRBD2. The junction had 6 bases not matched to a gene; V was cut back by 7 bases and J by 4 bases. This CDR3 region has 17 residues. CDR1 is ENHRY and CDR2 is SYGVKD in the germline V gene. The chain's CDR3 is CAITGTSGGAVTGELFF. The CDR3 DNA is TGTGCCATCACCGGGACTAGCGGGGGGGCCGTCACCGGGGAGCTGTTTTTT.

This clone was picked up a small number of times. The chain links TRBV11-3 to TRBJ1-3; 7 positions match TRBD1. This CDR3 contains 13 residues. Germline CDR1 is SGHNT and CDR2 is YENEEA. After removal of 4 bases from V and 4 bases from J, the junction contained 1 base not matched to a gene. For the CDR3, the DNA is TGTGCCAGCAGCTCGGGACAGGGAAACACCATATATTTT. Translated, it gives CASSSGQGNTIYF.

V usage is TRBV6-2 or TRBV6-3 and J usage is TRBJ1-1, with 9 bases lining up with TRBD1. The V gene end was trimmed by 5 bases and the J gene end by 5 bases; junction bases not matched to a gene: 18. The CDR3 has 18 amino acids. Germline values: CDR1 MNHEY, CDR2 SVGEGT. The CDR3 DNA reads TGTGCCAGCAGTAGCCCCGTGGACAGGGGACGTGGTGAGACTGAAGCTTTCTTT. This gives the protein CASSSPVDRGRGETEAFF.

V and J are TRBV4-1 and TRBJ1-4; D gene unclear. V lost 2 bases, J lost 3 bases, and 7 bases lay in between. The CDR3 extends over 14 amino acids. CDR1 is MGHRA and CDR2 is YSYEKL in the germline V gene. The CDR3 sequence: CASSQLEANEKLFF. The DNA for the CDR3 is TGCGCCAGCAGCCAACTAGAGGCTAATGAAAAACTGTTTTTT.

V and J are TRBV7-6 and TRBJ1-4; 9 nucleotides line up with TRBD1. This CDR3 is 17 amino acids long. Looked up from germline, CDR1 is SGHVS and CDR2 is FNYEAQ. Trimming took 4 bases from V and 0 from J; bases not matched to a gene: 6. The CDR3 sequence is CASSSGQGRTTNEKLFF. CDR3 nucleotide sequence: TGTGCCAGCAGCTCCGGACAGGGGAGGACAACTAATGAAAAACTGTTTTTT.

The V call is TRBV2, the J call TRBJ2-7; TRBD2 matches at 7 bases. V was pared by 2 bases and J by 7 bases, with 14 bases of the junction left unmatched. Germline CDR1 SNHLY, CDR2 FYNNEI. This CDR3 region has 16 residues. CDR3 DNA: TGTGCCAGCAGTGAAAAGAAGGCGGGAGCCCCCCTGGAGCAGTACTTC. This encodes CASSEKKAGAPLEQYF.

The V call is TRBV19, the J call TRBJ1-5; no definite D call. The length of the CDR3 is 16 residues. Trimming removed 3 bases from V and 0 bases from J, with 12 bases in between. The germline CDR1 and CDR2 sequences are LNHDA and SQIVND (reference sequence). The CDR3 loop is CASSIRPTYSNQPQHF. The CDR3 DNA sequence: TGTGCCAGTAGTATCCGCCCCACTTATAGCAATCAGCCCCAGCATTTT.

This chain joins TRBV6-2 or TRBV6-3 and TRBJ1-4; the D gene is possibly TRBD1 (6 bases). Trimming pared 0 bases from V and 7 bases from J, leaving 12 bases between. Germline V gene data show CDR1 as MNHEY and CDR2 as SVGEGT. The CDR3 totals 15 residues. CDR3 sequence reads: CASSYSVGAREKLFF. DNA of the CDR3: TGTGCCAGCAGTTACTCGGTGGGGGCACGTGAAAAACTGTTTTTT.

This clone was seen only once. This rearrangement joins TRBV11-2 to TRBJ1-1; possibly TRBD1 for D (6 bases). The CDR3 spans 14 residues. The germline CDR1 and CDR2 sequences are SGHAT and FQNNGV. Trimming pared 4 bases from V and 6 bases from J, leaving 15 bases between. The CDR3 protein is CASSSLQGRAEAFF. The CDR3 region has the DNA TGTGCCAGCAGCTCCTTACAGGGTCGGGCTGAAGCTTTCTTT.

The gene calls are TRBV4-2 and TRBJ2-3; tentative D call: TRBD2 (5 bases). Trimming cost V 0 bases and J 0 bases, with 13 bases left between them. Germline V gene sequence: CDR1 LGHNA, CDR2 YNFKEQ. The CDR3 covers 17 residues. This chain's CDR3 is CASSQDRTGRSTDTQYF. The CDR3 DNA reads as TGTGCCAGCAGCCAAGATAGGACTGGACGAAGCACAGATACGCAGTATTTT.

About this clone itself: The junction does not match germline at one end; this may be a read error. The chain couples TRBV6-2 or TRBV6-3 to TRBJ1-2; TRBD1 matches at 11 bases. The length of the CDR3 is 18 residues. The germline V gene encodes CDR1 MNHEY and CDR2 SVGEGT. CDR3 DNA: TGTGCCGGCAGTTACCGATACCATGGACAGGGGGCGAGCGATGGCTACACCTTC. Its protein is CAGSYRYHGQGASDGYTF.

The chain joins TRBV7-8 to TRBJ1-2; 7 bases agree with TRBD1. The CDR3 has 13 amino acids. After removal of 6 bases from V and 10 bases from J, the junction contained 11 bases not matched to a gene. Germline lookup yields CDR1 SGHVS and CDR2 FQNEAQ. The DNA of the CDR3 is TGTGCCAGCAGAGCACAGGGGACGTCGGTCTACACCTTC. The encoded protein is CASRAQGTSVYTF.

This clone was counted a single time. DNA for the CDR3: TGTGCCAGTAGTATGGAAGCCCAGGGGGTGTGGAAGTTTGGAGAAAAACTGTTTTTT. It encodes CASSMEAQGVWKFGEKLFF. V and J are TRBV19 and TRBJ1-4; 7 bases match TRBD1. Germline trimming cut 3 bases from V and 8 bases from J; bases unmatched to any gene: 21. This CDR3 is built from 19 residues. CDR1 LNHDA and CDR2 SQIVND come from the germline V gene (reference sequence).

A remark on this clone: Its ends do not fully match the called genes, so a read error is possible. The chain couples TRBV7-7 to TRBJ2-3, with a possible D match to TRBD2 (7 bases). The length of the CDR3 is 14 residues. Per germline, CDR1 SSHAT and CDR2 FNYEAQ (reference sequence). The CDR3 region has the DNA TGTGCTAGCAGCTTAGGAGGGGGGGCAGATACGCAGTATTTT. Protein sequence: CASSLGGGADTQYF.

The chain links TRBV19 to TRBJ2-7; TRBD2 agrees at 7 bases. Losses at the gene ends were 5 bases for V and 4 bases for J; bases not matched to a gene: 5. CDR1 LNHDA and CDR2 SQIVND come from the germline V gene (reference sequence). CDR3 length: 13 amino acids. This chain's CDR3 is CASSPGLGYEQYF. CDR3 sequence (DNA): TGTGCCAGTAGTCCAGGACTAGGTTACGAGCAGTACTTC.

V and J are TRBV30 and TRBJ2-5; 9 positions match TRBD2. Germline-derived CDR1 and CDR2 are GTSNPN and SVGIG (reference sequence). V lost 4 bases to trimming and J lost 5 bases; unmatched junction nucleotides: 11. CDR3 length equals 15 residues. The CDR3 bases are TGTGCCTGGATCGATTTAGCGGGGGCCGGGGAGACCCAGTACTTC. Protein: CAWIDLAGAGETQYF.

The rearrangement joins TRBV7-9 to TRBJ2-7, with 7 positions matching TRBD2. This CDR3 is 14 amino acids long. V gave up 6 bases and J gave up 2 bases; unmatched junction bases: 7. CDR1 is SEHNR, CDR2 FQNEAQ, per germline (reference sequence). CDR3 in amino acids: CASRSSGTTYEQYF. DNA for the CDR3: TGTGCCAGCAGGTCTTCCGGGACTACCTACGAGCAGTACTTC.

CDR3 amino acids: CASSPKTGGLGYTF. In DNA form, the CDR3 reads TGTGCCAGCAGCCCGAAGACAGGGGGCCTTGGCTACACCTTC. The V call is TRBV7-2, the J call TRBJ1-2; 10 bases align to TRBD1. The CDR3 extends over 14 amino acids. CDR1 is SGHTA and CDR2 is FQGNSA in the germline V gene. V was clipped by 5 bases and J by 7 bases; unmatched bases: 7.

This clone was seen only once. The chain employs TRBV5-1 and TRBJ1-1; 7 bases line up with TRBD1. The germline V gene encodes CDR1 SGHRS and CDR2 YFSETQ. The CDR3 spans 13 residues. V lost 3 bases and J lost 3; bases outside the gene matches: 2. CDR3 in amino acids: CASSYDRDTEAFF. The CDR3, as DNA: TGCGCCAGCAGCTATGACAGGGACACTGAAGCTTTCTTT.

V usage is TRBV5-1 and J usage is TRBJ1-4, with D possibly matching TRBD1 (5 bases). Germline V lookup: CDR1 SGHRS, CDR2 YFSETQ. V dropped 3 bases and J dropped 5 bases, with 26 bases sitting between them. This CDR3 contains 19 residues. CDR3 protein: CASSSSTYAGILGNEKLFF. CDR3 sequence (DNA): TGCGCCAGCAGCTCCTCGACGTATGCAGGGATCTTGGGGAATGAAAAACTGTTTTTT.

This chain joins TRBV19 and TRBJ1-2; 10 positions match TRBD1. CDR3 size: 13 residues. Trimming removed 4 bases from V and 8 bases from J; junction bases left unmatched: 4. Germline V CDR1 and CDR2: LNHDA, SQIVND (reference sequence). CDR3 in DNA: TGTGCCAGTAGTACCGGGACAGGGGAAGGCTACACCTTC. Residues: CASSTGTGEGYTF.

This clone appeared a single time. V and J are TRBV5-1 and TRBJ1-5, with D possibly matching TRBD1 (6 bases). With 3 bases removed from V and 1 base from J, the gap between germline ends came to 11 bases. CDR1 and CDR2 from the germline V gene are SGHRS and YFSETQ. The CDR3 is 15 amino acids. In DNA, the CDR3 is TGCGCCAGCAGCTGGCAGGGGCGAAGCAATCAGCCCCAGCATTTT. This codes for CASSWQGRSNQPQHF.

V usage is TRBV18 and J usage is TRBJ2-1; 7 bases are shared with TRBD2. Per the germline V gene, CDR1 is KGHSH and CDR2 is LQKENI. The V segment lost 4 bases and the J segment 7 bases; nucleotides outside the gene matches: 4. The CDR3 is 13 amino acids. The CDR3 nucleotides are TGTGCCAGCTCACAGACTAGCTCAAATGAGCAGTTCTTC. Translated: CASSQTSSNEQFF.

The chain is built from TRBV19 and TRBJ1-1, with D hard to call. The CDR3 loop spans 13 amino acids. V was pared by 1 base and J by 5 bases, with 8 bases between. Germline V gene sequence: CDR1 LNHDA, CDR2 SQIVND (reference sequence). The CDR3 DNA sequence: TGTGCCAGTAGTATAGCAGCGAGGACTGAAGCTTTCTTT. Amino acids: CASSIAARTEAFF.

The rearrangement uses TRBV9 and TRBJ1-6; 7 nucleotides agree with TRBD1. J was trimmed by 7 bases and V by 0 bases; bases with no gene match: 16. CDR1 is SGDLS and CDR2 is YYNGEE in the germline V gene. This CDR3 region has 19 residues. CDR3 nucleotides: TGTGCCAGCAGCGTAGCTCTAACGATGGGTAGGGACAGAAATTCACCCCTCCACTTT. Translated, it gives CASSVALTMGRDRNSPLHF. Variable domain in full (rest from reference TRBV9 and TRBJ1-6): DSGVTQTPKHLITATGQRVTLRCSPRSGDLSVYWYQQSLDQGLQFLIQYYNGEERAKGNILERFSAQQFPDLHSELNLSSLELGDSALYFCASSVALTMGRDRNSPLHFGNGTRLTVT.

V and J are TRBV5-1 and TRBJ2-3; 13 bases agree with TRBD2. Germline CDR1 SGHRS, CDR2 YFSETQ. Trimming removed 4 bases from V and 2 bases from J; junction bases left unmatched: 4. The CDR3 is 16 amino acids. The chain's CDR3 is CASSQGLAGYTDTQYF. The DNA for the CDR3 is TGCGCCAGCAGCCAGGGACTAGCGGGGTACACAGATACGCAGTATTTT.

This clone was seen a few times. The J gene is TRBJ1-6, the V gene TRBV18; D gene uncertain. CDR1 is KGHSH and CDR2 is LQKENI in the germline V gene. V was clipped by 2 bases and J by 9 bases, with 11 bases between them. The CDR3 consists of 14 residues. CDR3 loop: CASSPGNSGSPLHF. The CDR3 nucleotides read TGTGCCAGCTCACCAGGAAATTCGGGTTCACCCCTCCACTTT.

The chain is built from TRBV15 and TRBJ2-7, with TRBD2 identical over 8 bases. CDR3 length: 16 amino acids. CDR1 and CDR2 from the germline V gene are LNHNV and YYDKDF (reference sequence). With V trimmed by 1 base and J by 5 bases, 10 bases remained unmatched. Written as DNA, the CDR3 is TGTGCCACCAGCAGAGGGGTCGGGGGGGGCCGGAACGAGCAGTACTTC. This encodes CATSRGVGGGRNEQYF. Complete variable domain (other parts from reference TRBV15 and TRBJ2-7): DAMVIQNPRYQVTQFGKPVTLSCSQTLNHNVMYWYQQKSSQAPKLLFHYYDKDFNNEADTPDNFQSRRPNTSFCFLDIRSPGLGDTAMYLCATSRGVGGGRNEQYFGPGTRLTVT.